This is a list of T cell receptor beta chains from one sample in a study of Graves' ophthalmopathy and Graves' hyperthyroidism. TCRdb fed the multiplex PCR reads into MiXCR, producing one record per CDR3 protein. The sample has about 740,000 distinct CDR3 sequences; around 40% are singletons. The sequenced sample consisted of peripheral blood. The receptor source for this set is an adult man with Graves' ophthalmopathy. Both conserved end residues are part of each CDR3. The order of the fields is D gene, V gene, J gene, clone size, CDR3 DNA, CDR3 protein. A D gene is named only where the DNA matches it firmly. Rows give clone size only sometimes, using once, few, many, or a class for an expanded clone.

D: TRBD1; V: TRBV9; J: TRBJ1-4; size: .; DNA: TGTGCCAGCAGCGGACAGGGTGCTAATGAAAAACTGTTTTTT; CDR3: CASSGQGANEKLFF
D: TRBD1; V: TRBV7-3; J: TRBJ1-6; size: many; DNA: TGTGCCAGCAGCCGGACAGGGGTTGGATCACCCCTCCACTTT; CDR3: CASSRTGVGSPLHF
D: .; V: TRBV20-1; J: TRBJ1-1; size: few; DNA: TGCAGTGCTAGACGGCAGAGTGGAGCTTTCTTT; CDR3: CSARRQSGAFF
D: .; V: TRBV7-8; J: TRBJ2-2; size: many; DNA: TGTGCCAGCAAACAGGGAAGTGGCCCCTCCACCGGGGAGCTGTTTTTT; CDR3: CASKQGSGPSTGELFF
D: .; V: TRBV7-2; J: TRBJ1-4; size: .; DNA: TGTGCCAGCAGTTATACCGGGACCAGTTTTGAAAAACTGTTTTTT; CDR3: CASSYTGTSFEKLFF
D: .; V: TRBV15; J: TRBJ1-1; size: once; DNA: TGTGCCACCAGCAGAGAACAGGGTGAGAACACTGAAGCTTTCTTT; CDR3: CATSREQGENTEAFF
D: TRBD1; V: TRBV7-8; J: TRBJ2-7; size: .; DNA: TGTGCCAGCAGCTTAGTACAGGGGACCCGGCAGTACTTC; CDR3: CASSLVQGTRQYF
D: TRBD1; V: TRBV29-1; J: TRBJ2-5; size: .; DNA: TGCAGCGTTGGTGTATCCGGGACAGGGGGCACAAAGACCCAGTACTTC; CDR3: CSVGVSGTGGTKTQYF
D: .; V: TRBV29-1; J: TRBJ2-2; size: many; DNA: TGCAGCGCTGACAACGCGAACACCGGGGAGCTGTTTTTT; CDR3: CSADNANTGELFF
D: TRBD1; V: TRBV20-1; J: TRBJ2-7; size: .; DNA: TGCAGTGCTAGTGACAGGGAGACCTACGAGCAGTACTTC; CDR3: CSASDRETYEQYF
D: .; V: TRBV19; J: TRBJ1-4; size: .; DNA: TGTGCCAGTAGTACCCCCCCGGGGGTTGAAAAACTGTTTTTT; CDR3: CASSTPPGVEKLFF
D: TRBD1; V: TRBV10-2; J: TRBJ1-5; size: many; DNA: TGTGCCAGCAGTGAGACAGGGAACCAGCCCCAGCATTTT; CDR3: CASSETGNQPQHF
D: TRBD2; V: TRBV7-9; J: TRBJ2-5; size: many; DNA: TGTGCCAGCAGCTTAAGTGGTCTAGCGGGAAGACAAGAGACCCAGTACTTC; CDR3: CASSLSGLAGRQETQYF
D: .; V: TRBV2; J: TRBJ2-6; size: .; DNA: TGTGCCAGCAGCGTTTTCCCGACAGGCTACGGGGCCAACGTCCTGACTTTC; CDR3: CASSVFPTGYGANVLTF
D: TRBD1; V: TRBV7-9; J: TRBJ2-5; size: many; DNA: TGTGCCAGCAGCTTAGGGGCGACAGGGACACAAGAGACCCAGTACTTC; CDR3: CASSLGATGTQETQYF
D: TRBD1; V: TRBV5-1; J: TRBJ2-5; size: few; DNA: TGCGCCAGCACCCCTAGGCAGGGGGACCAAGAGACCCAGTACTTC; CDR3: CASTPRQGDQETQYF
D: TRBD2; V: TRBV7-9; J: TRBJ2-7; size: .; DNA: TGTGCCAGCAGCACCGGGACTAGCGGGAGGTACGAGCAGTACTTC; CDR3: CASSTGTSGRYEQYF